This TCR beta chain was observed in a study of T cell repertoires in cytomegalovirus infection. In its sample, this clonotype was seen many times. The CDR3 spans 13 residues. The V end was cut by 2 bases, the J end by 1 base, with 5 bases between. The germline V gene encodes CDR1 SGHVS and CDR2 FQNEAQ. TCRdb fed the reads into MiXCR, producing one record per CDR3 protein. The table lists under 200,000 distinct CDR3 sequences, under 30% of them singletons. Sequencing was performed on PBMCs. The chain links TRBV7-8 to TRBJ1-1; D unclear. This receptor was obtained from a human donor in good health (CMV status not recorded). Some clones in this sample may be carry-over from other donors' samples. The CDR3 DNA reads as TGTGCCAGCAGCTTAAAACAGAACACTGAAGCTTTCTTT. Its translation: CASSLKQNTEAFF.